The 29 T cell receptor beta chains listed next were all sequenced from one sample in a study of cytomegalovirus exposure and HLA in healthy donors. The PCR ran on 60 Vbeta and 13 Jbeta primers. The assay was immunoSEQ multiplex PCR, and TCRdb's table has in-frame clones only and misses some. Of around 130,000 clones detected, over 70% appear once; the ten largest clones hold around 1.6%. Material for sequencing was PBMCs. The source is a young woman in good health and CMV-seronegative.

The chain carries TRBV5-1 and TRBJ1-1, with D possibly matching TRBD1 (5 bases). Germline loops: CDR1 SGHRS, CDR2 YFSETQ. This CDR3 region has 16 residues. Between the trimmed V and J ends, which lost 3 bases and 6 bases, there was a span of 21 bases. CDR3 region: CASSWPGTSARPEAFF. The CDR3, as DNA: TGCGCCAGCAGCTGGCCCGGGACTTCAGCGAGGCCTGAAGCTTTCTTT.

The chain joins TRBV11-2 to TRBJ2-3; 7 bases agree with TRBD2. This CDR3 region has 15 residues. CDR1 is SGHAT and CDR2 is FQNNGV in the germline V gene. V was clipped by 3 bases and J by 3 bases; unmatched bases: 6. CDR3 in amino acids: CASSLTGGQTDTQYF. CDR3 nucleotide sequence: TGTGCCAGCAGCTTGACGGGGGGTCAGACAGATACGCAGTATTTT.

The chain employs TRBV6-6 and TRBJ1-6, with D maybe TRBD1 (5 bases). V was trimmed by 3 bases and J by 6 bases, leaving 9 bases between them. The CDR3 has 14 residues. Germline CDR1 reads MNHNY; CDR2 reads SVGAGI (reference sequence). For the CDR3, the DNA is TGTGCCAGCAGTTATAGGGACTCTAATTCACCCCTCCACTTT. Amino acids: CASSYRDSNSPLHF.

The V and J genes are TRBV7-2 and TRBJ1-2; TRBD1 might be the D (6 bases). Germline lookup yields CDR1 SGHTA and CDR2 FQGNSA. The CDR3 runs to 14 residues. V was clipped by 4 bases and J by 4 bases, with 13 bases between them. CDR3 loop: CASSSSTGLYGYTF. The CDR3 DNA reads as TGTGCCAGCAGCTCTTCGACAGGACTCTATGGCTACACCTTC.

Points on this clone: A read error may account for a junction end that differs from germline. The CDR3 sequence: CSFSRLGLPQETQYF. The DNA of the CDR3 is TGCAGCTTCTCCCGATTGGGCTTACCCCAAGAAACCCAGTACTTC. The rearrangement joins TRBV29-1 to TRBJ2-5; no clear D gene. The germline CDR1 and CDR2 sequences are SQVTM and ANQGSEA. The length of the CDR3 is 15 residues.

The chain is built from TRBV27 and TRBJ2-1; no reliable D call. This CDR3 contains 13 residues. Germline CDR1 and CDR2: MNHEY and SMNVEV (reference sequence). V lost 3 bases and J lost 7, with 10 bases in between. The DNA of the CDR3 is TGTGCCAGCAGTTTCGTACAGAGAAATGAGCAGTTCTTC. Protein product: CASSFVQRNEQFF.

This CDR3 reads CASSLTTSGRSGEQFF. The DNA for the CDR3 is TGTGCCAGCAGTTTAACGACTAGCGGGAGGAGTGGTGAGCAGTTCTTC. J is TRBJ2-1 and V is TRBV27; 13 bases are a match to TRBD2. There are 16 residues in the CDR3. Germline CDR1 MNHEY, CDR2 SMNVEV (reference sequence). V lost 2 bases to trimming and J lost 9 bases; unmatched junction nucleotides: 7.

About this clone itself: The junction does not match germline at one end; this may be a read error. Other DNA sequences in the same sample also yield this CDR3. In nucleotides, the CDR3 is TGTTCCAGCAGCCTACTTGGACAGATGAACACTGAAGCTTTCTTT. It translates to CSSSLLGQMNTEAFF. The chain uses TRBV7-9 and TRBJ1-1, with D tentatively TRBD1 (6 bases). Germline V gene data show CDR1 as SEHNR and CDR2 as FQNEAQ (reference sequence). The CDR3 consists of 15 residues.

In this sample, this clone turned up once. The chain employs TRBV7-9 and TRBJ2-3; tentatively, D is TRBD2 (6 bases). CDR1 SEHNR and CDR2 FQNEAQ come from the germline V gene (reference sequence). Trimming took 5 bases from V and 2 from J, leaving 20 bases between them. The CDR3 has 17 residues. CDR3: CASSLGDQRAFTDTQYF. As DNA, the CDR3 is TGTGCCAGCAGCCTTGGCGATCAGCGGGCGTTCACAGATACGCAGTATTTT.

CDR3: CASSLAGDEQYF. CDR3 bases: TGTGCCAGCAGCTTAGCCGGGGACGAGCAGTACTTC. The chain employs TRBV7-6 and TRBJ2-7; possible D gene TRBD2, 5 bases. This CDR3 contains 12 residues. CDR1 SGHVS and CDR2 FNYEAQ come from the germline V gene. The ends were cut back, 0 bases at V and 5 bases at J, with 5 bases in the middle.

The chain uses TRBV10-2 and TRBJ1-2, with D perhaps matching TRBD1 (5 bases). Germline CDR1 and CDR2: WSHSY and SAAADI. The CDR3 sequence is 15 residues long. Between the trimmed V and J ends, which lost 7 bases and 5 bases, there was a span of 20 bases. The CDR3 here is CASTKTGEGTYGYTF. The CDR3 coding sequence is TGCGCCAGCACCAAGACGGGGGAAGGGACGTATGGCTACACCTTC.

This chain joins TRBV10-3 and TRBJ2-3; tentatively, D is TRBD2 (5 bases). Germline-derived CDR1 and CDR2 are ENHRY and SYGVKD. There are 13 residues in the CDR3. The V and J ends lost 4 bases and 6 bases respectively, with 11 bases between them. CDR3 sequence reads: CAISGKGVDTQYF. The CDR3 DNA reads TGTGCCATCAGTGGAAAGGGAGTGGATACGCAGTATTTT.

The genes are TRBV6-1 and TRBJ2-5; no reliable D call. CDR1 is MNHNS, CDR2 SASEGT, per germline. CDR3 length: 13 amino acids. Trimming left V 6 bases short and J 3 bases short, with 11 bases between. The CDR3 DNA is TGTGCCAGCAGATGGGCCGGTAAAGAGACCCAGTACTTC. Its translation: CASRWAGKETQYF.

This sequence joins TRBV6-5 and TRBJ2-7; TRBD2 agrees at 11 bases. V lost 2 bases, J lost 1 base, and 4 bases stayed unmatched. Germline V gene sequence: CDR1 MNHEY, CDR2 SVGAGI. The CDR3 runs to 16 residues. The CDR3: CASSYATSGGSYEQYF. The CDR3 DNA sequence: TGTGCCAGCAGTTACGCCACTAGCGGGGGTTCCTACGAGCAGTACTTC.

This chain links TRBV7-3 with TRBJ1-1; no clear D gene. Deletions cut 5 bases from V and 2 bases from J, with 12 bases between. Germline assignment: CDR1 SGHTA and CDR2 FQGTGA. The CDR3 is 14 amino acids. CDR3 region: CASSPTGGNTEAFF. DNA of the CDR3: TGTGCCAGCAGCCCCACGGGAGGTAACACTGAAGCTTTCTTT. Combining the CDR3 with reference TRBV7-3 and TRBJ1-1 gives the whole variable domain GAGVSQTPSNKVTEKGKYVELRCDPISGHTALYWYRQSLGQGPEFLIYFQGTGAADDSGLPNDRFFAVRPEGSVSTLKIQRTERGDSAVYLCASSPTGGNTEAFFGQGTRLTVV.

The gene calls are TRBV18 and TRBJ1-5, with 9 positions matching TRBD1. CDR3 size: 16 residues. The ends lost 3 bases at V and 4 bases at J; junction bases unmatched: 7. Germline CDR1 reads KGHSH; CDR2 reads LQKENI. This CDR3 reads CASSPYVGQGNQPQHF. The CDR3 bases are TGTGCCAGCTCACCCTACGTAGGACAGGGGAATCAGCCCCAGCATTTT.

The V call is TRBV14, the J call TRBJ2-1; tentative D call: TRBD2 (5 bases). Per the germline V gene, CDR1 is SGHDN and CDR2 is FVKESK. V lost 3 bases, J lost 0 bases, and 12 bases lay in between. The CDR3 is made up of 16 amino acids. CDR3 residues: CASSHLDGGSYNEQFF. CDR3 nucleotides: TGTGCCAGCAGCCACCTCGACGGAGGCTCCTACAATGAGCAGTTCTTC.

This chain connects TRBV6-6 to TRBJ2-5, with D perhaps matching TRBD2 (5 bases). Germline V gene sequence: CDR1 MNHNY, CDR2 SVGAGI (reference sequence). The CDR3 has 15 residues. V shed 2 bases and J shed 4 bases, with 14 bases lying between them. The chain's CDR3 is CASSYETIAAETQYF. The CDR3 DNA reads as TGTGCCAGCAGTTACGAGACTATCGCGGCAGAGACCCAGTACTTC.

The V call is TRBV6-6, the J call TRBJ1-2; 8 nucleotides match TRBD1. Germline V gene data show CDR1 as MNHNY and CDR2 as SVGAGI (reference sequence). The CDR3 has 13 residues. Losses at the gene ends were 6 bases for V and 4 bases for J; bases not matched to a gene: 4. DNA of the CDR3: TGTGCCAGCAGACCAACAGGGGGCTATGGCTACACCTTC. Encoded protein: CASRPTGGYGYTF.

The rearrangement links TRBV2 to TRBJ2-3; no reliable D call. Trimming cost V 6 bases and J 0 bases, with 10 bases left between them. The germline gives CDR1 SNHLY, CDR2 FYNNEI. The CDR3 has 14 amino acids. CDR3 sequence reads: CASSFLTSTDTQYF. The CDR3 coding sequence is TGTGCCAGCAGCTTCCTTACTAGCACAGATACGCAGTATTTT. Filled out from reference TRBV2 and TRBJ2-3, the complete variable domain reads EPEVTQTPSHQVTQMGQEVILRCVPISNHLYFYWYRQILGQKVEFLVSFYNNEISEKSEIFDDQFSVERPDGSNFTLKIRSTKLEDSAMYFCASSFLTSTDTQYFGPGTRLTVL.

The chain uses TRBV9 and TRBJ2-7; 7 nucleotides align to TRBD1. The CDR3 is made up of 15 amino acids. Trimming removed 0 bases from V and 1 base from J; junction bases left unmatched: 4. CDR1 and CDR2 (germline): SGDLS, YYNGEE. CDR3 loop: CASSVVGTASYEQYF. In DNA, the CDR3 is TGTGCCAGCAGCGTAGTAGGGACAGCTTCCTACGAGCAGTACTTC.

The J gene is TRBJ2-3, the V gene TRBV19; D call uncertain. V was clipped by 5 bases and J by 0 bases, with 9 bases between them. Germline CDR1 is LNHDA and CDR2 is SQIVND (reference sequence). This CDR3 has 14 residues. Written as DNA, the CDR3 is TGTGCCAGTAGTTGGAGCCCTAGCACAGATACGCAGTATTTT. Its protein product is CASSWSPSTDTQYF.

V gene TRBV6-1 combines with J gene TRBJ2-1, with 9 bases matching TRBD2. The CDR3 totals 14 residues. Germline CDR1 is MNHNS and CDR2 is SASEGT. V was pared by 4 bases and J by 6 bases, with 4 bases of the junction left unmatched. The chain's CDR3 is CASSGAGGSNEQFF. CDR3 nucleotides: TGTGCCAGCAGTGGAGCGGGAGGTTCCAATGAGCAGTTCTTC.

The V call is TRBV19, the J call TRBJ1-2; D gene unclear. From germline, CDR1 is LNHDA and CDR2 SQIVND (reference sequence). The CDR3 is made up of 14 amino acids. V lost 3 bases and J 0 bases, leaving 8 bases between the germline ends. DNA for the CDR3: TGTGCCAGTAGTATCGGAGGATCTAACTATGGCTACACCTTC. Protein: CASSIGGSNYGYTF.

The rearrangement uses TRBV5-1 and TRBJ2-2, with D possibly TRBD1 on 6 matching bases. The germline V and J ends were trimmed by 4 bases and 1 base, with 11 bases remaining between them. CDR1 and CDR2 from the germline V gene are SGHRS and YFSETQ. CDR3 length: 15 amino acids. CDR3 DNA: TGCGCCAGCAGCATGACAGGACAGAACACCGGGGAGCTGTTTTTT. This translates into CASSMTGQNTGELFF.

V and J are TRBV27 and TRBJ2-3, with 8 bases that match TRBD1. The CDR3 is 14 amino acids. Looked up from germline, CDR1 is MNHEY and CDR2 is SMNVEV (reference sequence). Unmatched junction bases numbered 6, after V lost 7 bases and J lost 3 bases. The CDR3 loop reads CASTLDRATDTQYF. The CDR3 DNA follows: TGTGCCAGCACCCTGGACAGGGCGACAGATACGCAGTATTTT.

The V and J genes are TRBV10-2 and TRBJ2-7; 9 bases match TRBD2. The V gene end was trimmed by 4 bases and the J gene end by 6 bases; junction bases not matched to a gene: 7. The germline V gene has CDR1 WSHSY and CDR2 SAAADI. CDR3 size: 14 residues. The CDR3 sequence is CASSGSSGSSEQYF. The CDR3 DNA reads TGCGCCAGCAGTGGCAGTAGCGGGAGTTCCGAGCAGTACTTC.

The chain is built from TRBV6-5 and TRBJ1-4, with D unresolved. The CDR3 is made up of 13 amino acids. Between the trimmed V and J ends, which lost 0 bases and 10 bases, there was a span of 9 bases. Germline loops: CDR1 MNHEY, CDR2 SVGAGI. The CDR3 DNA is TGTGCCAGCAGTTACTCTGGCGGTGGAAAACTGTTTTTT. Amino acids: CASSYSGGGKLFF.

J is TRBJ1-2 and V is TRBV18, with D possibly matching TRBD1 (6 bases). Trimming left V 3 bases short and J 7 bases short, with 15 bases between. This CDR3 has 14 amino acids. Per the germline V gene, CDR1 is KGHSH and CDR2 is LQKENI. The CDR3 sequence: CASSPTAGVGGYTF. CDR3 nucleotide sequence: TGTGCCAGCTCACCCACGGCAGGGGTTGGTGGCTACACCTTC. Full variable domain (rest looked up from reference TRBV18 and TRBJ1-2): NAGVMQNPRHLVRRRGQEARLRCSPMKGHSHVYWYRQLPEEGLKFMVYLQKENIIDESGMPKERFSAEFPKEGPSILRIQQVVRGDSAAYFCASSPTAGVGGYTFGSGTRLTVV.